This TCR beta chain was identified in a study of T-cell memory formation after mild COVID-19. MiXCR, applied by TCRdb to the 5' RACE reads, yields one record per CDR3 protein. The table records 120,000 or so distinct CDR3 sequences, 15% to 20% of them present only once. Trimming at V came to 2 bases and at J to 2 bases, leaving 13 bases not matched to a gene. Germline loops: CDR1 DFQATT, CDR2 SNEGSKA (reference sequence). The CDR3 extends over 17 amino acids. This TCR was sampled from an adult woman who had mild COVID-19 (a few samples of this study predate the infection). Cell type and time point are not known. Specimen: PBMCs or a T cell subset sorted from them (not recorded which). The V and J genes are TRBV20-1 and TRBJ2-7; 9 bases are shared with TRBD2. The CDR3 loop is CSARPPEMRGGPYEQYF. The CDR3 bases are TGCAGTGCTAGACCCCCAGAGATGCGGGGGGGACCCTACGAGCAGTACTTC.